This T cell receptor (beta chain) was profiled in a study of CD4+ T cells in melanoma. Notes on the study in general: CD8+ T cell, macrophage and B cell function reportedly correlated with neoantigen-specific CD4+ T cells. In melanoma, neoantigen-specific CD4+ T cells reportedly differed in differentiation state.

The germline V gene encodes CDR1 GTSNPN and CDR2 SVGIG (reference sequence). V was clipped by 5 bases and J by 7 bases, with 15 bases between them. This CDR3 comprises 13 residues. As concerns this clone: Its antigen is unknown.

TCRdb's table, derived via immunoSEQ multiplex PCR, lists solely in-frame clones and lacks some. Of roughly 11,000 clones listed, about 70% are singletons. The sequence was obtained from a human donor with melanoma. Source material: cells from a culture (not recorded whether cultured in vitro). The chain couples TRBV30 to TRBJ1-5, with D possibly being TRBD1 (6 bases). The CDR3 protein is CAWGGAGLQPQHF. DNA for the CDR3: TGTGCCTGGGGGGGGGCAGGGCTACAGCCCCAGCATTTT.